This record concerns one TCR beta chain sequence. Antigen: not known. The data stem from a study of shared clonotypes between healthy human individuals. Study conclusions and caveats: Across subsets, estimated richness was generally greater for naive than for memory populations. Sampling covered nothing but blood. Tissue TCR repertoires likely differ from those found in blood. Clonotypes shared by all four sorted-subset donors had higher generation probabilities than non-shared clonotypes.

The V gene's germline CDR1 is SGHVS and CDR2 FQNEAQ. Trimming took off 6 bases at V and 2 bases at J, with 16 bases between the two ends. The CDR3 has 15 residues. The assay was immunoSEQ multiplex PCR, and TCRdb's table has in-frame clones only and misses some. The data contain 2,500,000 or so clones, roughly nine tenths of them singletons. V gene TRBV7-8 combines with J gene TRBJ1-1; D unclear. The receptor comes from a man between 18 and 29 years old in good health. The sequenced sample consisted of naive CD4+ T cells sorted from blood. Subset here: CD45RA+ positively selected. The CDR3 is CASSLTGGINTEAFF. The CDR3 DNA reads TGTGCCAGCAGTTTGACTGGTGGGATAAACACTGAAGCTTTCTTT.